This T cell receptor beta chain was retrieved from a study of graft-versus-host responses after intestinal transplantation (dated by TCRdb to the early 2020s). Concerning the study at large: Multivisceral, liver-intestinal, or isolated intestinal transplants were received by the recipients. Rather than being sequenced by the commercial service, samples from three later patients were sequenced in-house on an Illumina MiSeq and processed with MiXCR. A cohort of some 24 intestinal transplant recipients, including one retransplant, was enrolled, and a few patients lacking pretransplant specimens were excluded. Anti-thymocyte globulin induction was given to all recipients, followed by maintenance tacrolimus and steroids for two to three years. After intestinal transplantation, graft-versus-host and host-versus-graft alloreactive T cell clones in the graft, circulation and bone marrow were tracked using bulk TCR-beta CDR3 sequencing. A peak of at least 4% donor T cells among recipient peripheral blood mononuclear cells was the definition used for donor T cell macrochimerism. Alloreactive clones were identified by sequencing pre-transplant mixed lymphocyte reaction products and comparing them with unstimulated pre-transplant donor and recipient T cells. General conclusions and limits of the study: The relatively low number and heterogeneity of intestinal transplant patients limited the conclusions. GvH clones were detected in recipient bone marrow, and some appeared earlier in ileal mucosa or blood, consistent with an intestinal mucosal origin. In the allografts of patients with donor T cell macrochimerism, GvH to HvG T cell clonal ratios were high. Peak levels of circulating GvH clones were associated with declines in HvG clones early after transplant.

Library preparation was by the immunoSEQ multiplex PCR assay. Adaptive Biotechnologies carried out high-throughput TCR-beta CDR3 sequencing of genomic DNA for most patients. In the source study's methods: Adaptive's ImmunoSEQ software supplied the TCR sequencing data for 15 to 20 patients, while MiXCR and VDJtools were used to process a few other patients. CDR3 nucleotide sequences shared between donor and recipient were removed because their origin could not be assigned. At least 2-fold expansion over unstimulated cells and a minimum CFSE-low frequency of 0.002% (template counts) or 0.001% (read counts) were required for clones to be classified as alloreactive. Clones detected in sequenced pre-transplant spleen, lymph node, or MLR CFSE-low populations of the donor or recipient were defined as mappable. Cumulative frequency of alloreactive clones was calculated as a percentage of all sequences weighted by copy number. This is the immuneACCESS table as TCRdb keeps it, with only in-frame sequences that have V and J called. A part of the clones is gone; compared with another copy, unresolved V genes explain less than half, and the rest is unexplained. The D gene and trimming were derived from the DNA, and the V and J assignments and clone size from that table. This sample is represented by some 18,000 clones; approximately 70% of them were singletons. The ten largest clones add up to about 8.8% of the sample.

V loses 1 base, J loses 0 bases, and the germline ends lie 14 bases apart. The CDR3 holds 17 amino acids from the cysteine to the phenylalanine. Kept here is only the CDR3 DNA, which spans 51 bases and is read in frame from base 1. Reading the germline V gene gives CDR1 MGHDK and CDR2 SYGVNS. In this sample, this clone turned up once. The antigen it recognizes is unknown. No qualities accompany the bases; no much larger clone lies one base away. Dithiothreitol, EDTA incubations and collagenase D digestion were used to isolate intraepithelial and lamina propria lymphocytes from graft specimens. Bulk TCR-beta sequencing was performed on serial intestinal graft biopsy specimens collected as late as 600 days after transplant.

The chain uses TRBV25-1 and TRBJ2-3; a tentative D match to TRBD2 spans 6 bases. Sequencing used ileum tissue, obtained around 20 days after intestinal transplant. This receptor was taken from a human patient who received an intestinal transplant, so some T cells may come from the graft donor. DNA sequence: TGTGCCAGCAGTGAATCGGAGGCGGGGTCAAGCACAGATACGCAGTATTTT. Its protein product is CASSESEAGSSTDTQYF.